This TCR beta chain stems from a study of early T cells in non-severe SARS-CoV-2 infection. Study as a whole: Bulk RNA from unsorted whole blood was sequenced; chains were unpaired.

Individual cDNA molecules were tagged with unique molecular identifiers, the study reported. TCRdb passed the 5' RACE reads through MiXCR, listing each CDR3 protein once. The data show tens of thousands of distinct CDR3 sequences, with approximately 11% seen just once and 6.4% held by the top ten. This clonotype has more than one count but fewer than ten. What it recognizes is unknown. Study-level results: Comparison of clonotypes with VDJdb favored anti-spike CD8 responses while missing private and CD4 specificities.

The CDR3 has 16 amino acids. The V gene's germline CDR1 is SGHAT and CDR2 FQNNGV. The V and J ends lost 7 bases and 2 bases respectively, with 21 bases between them. Sequences were obtained from whole blood. The chain combines TRBV11-2 with TRBJ2-7; D may be TRBD1 (6 bases). The receptor was isolated from an adult who was a healthcare worker with PCR-confirmed SARS-CoV-2 infection or an uninfected control (not recorded which). In DNA form, the CDR3 reads TGTGCCAGCACCTCGATAAAAGGCAGGGGCCCCTACGAGCAGTACTTC. The encoded protein is CASTSIKGRGPYEQYF.